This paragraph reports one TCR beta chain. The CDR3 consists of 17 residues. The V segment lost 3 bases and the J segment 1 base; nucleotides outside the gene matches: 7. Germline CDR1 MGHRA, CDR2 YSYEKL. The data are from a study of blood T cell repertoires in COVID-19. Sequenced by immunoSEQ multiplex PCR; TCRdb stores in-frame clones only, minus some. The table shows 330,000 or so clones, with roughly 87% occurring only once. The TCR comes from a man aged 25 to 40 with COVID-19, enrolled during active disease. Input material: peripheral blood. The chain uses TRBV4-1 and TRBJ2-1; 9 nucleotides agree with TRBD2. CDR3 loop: CASSHSIAGVSYNEQFF. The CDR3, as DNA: TGCGCCAGCAGCCACTCAATAGCGGGAGTATCCTACAATGAGCAGTTCTTC.